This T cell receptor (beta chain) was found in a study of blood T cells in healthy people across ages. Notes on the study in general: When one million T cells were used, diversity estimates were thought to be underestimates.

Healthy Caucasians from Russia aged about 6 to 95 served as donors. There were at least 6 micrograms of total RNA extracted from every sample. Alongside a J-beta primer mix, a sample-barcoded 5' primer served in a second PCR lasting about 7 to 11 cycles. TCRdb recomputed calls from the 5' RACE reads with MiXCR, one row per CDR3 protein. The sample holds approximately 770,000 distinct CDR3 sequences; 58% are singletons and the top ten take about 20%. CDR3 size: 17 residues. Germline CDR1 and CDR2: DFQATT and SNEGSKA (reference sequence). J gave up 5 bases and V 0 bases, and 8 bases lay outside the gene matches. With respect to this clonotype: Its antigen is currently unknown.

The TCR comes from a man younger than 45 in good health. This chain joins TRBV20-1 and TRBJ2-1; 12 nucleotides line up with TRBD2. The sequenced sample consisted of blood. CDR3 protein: CSARDRRTSGAHNEQFF. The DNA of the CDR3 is TGCAGTGCTAGAGACCGACGGACTAGCGGGGCTCACAATGAGCAGTTCTTC.